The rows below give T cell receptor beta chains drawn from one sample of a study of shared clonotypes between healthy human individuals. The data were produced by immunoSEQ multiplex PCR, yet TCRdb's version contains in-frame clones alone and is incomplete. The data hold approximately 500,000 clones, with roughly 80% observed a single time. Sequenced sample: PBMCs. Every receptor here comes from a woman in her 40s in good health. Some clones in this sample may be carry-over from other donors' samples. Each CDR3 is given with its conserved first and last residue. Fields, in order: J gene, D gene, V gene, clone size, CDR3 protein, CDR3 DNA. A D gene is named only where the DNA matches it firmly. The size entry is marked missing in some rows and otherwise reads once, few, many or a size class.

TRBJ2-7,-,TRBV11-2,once,CASSSSLGGVWYEQYF,TGTGCCAGCAGCTCTTCCTTGGGAGGAGTCTGGTACGAGCAGTACTTC
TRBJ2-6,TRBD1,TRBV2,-,CASSPSPGGSGANVLTF,TGTGCCAGCAGTCCCAGCCCAGGGGGCTCTGGGGCCAACGTCCTGACTTTC
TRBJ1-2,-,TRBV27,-,CASRSRAQGYGYTF,TGTGCCAGCAGGTCCCGGGCCCAAGGCTATGGCTACACCTTC
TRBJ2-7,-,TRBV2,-,CASTAGRVSTYEQYF,TGTGCCAGCACTGCGGGGCGGGTCTCCACCTACGAGCAGTACTTC
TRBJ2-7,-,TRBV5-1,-,CASSLDRSSYEQYF,TGCGCCAGCAGCTTGGACCGAAGCTCCTACGAGCAGTACTTC
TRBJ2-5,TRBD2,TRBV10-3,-,CATGTSGQETQYF,TGTGCCACCGGGACTAGCGGACAAGAGACCCAGTACTTC
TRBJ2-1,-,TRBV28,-,CASSPPTRNNEQFF,TGTGCCAGCAGTCCACCGACTAGGAACAATGAGCAGTTCTTC
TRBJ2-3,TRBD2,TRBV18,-,CASSPQALAGEVTQYF,TGTGCCAGCTCACCACAAGCACTAGCGGGAGAGGTTACGCAGTATTTT
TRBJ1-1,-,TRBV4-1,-,CASSPLGTRDPEAFF,TGCGCCAGCAGCCCATTAGGGACGAGGGACCCTGAAGCTTTCTTT
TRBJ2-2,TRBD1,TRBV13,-,CASSRGQQNTGELFF,TGTGCCAGCAGCCGGGGACAGCAAAACACCGGGGAGCTGTTTTTT
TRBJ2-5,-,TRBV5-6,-,CASSSGIRANQETQYF,TGTGCCAGCAGCTCAGGGATAAGGGCTAACCAAGAGACCCAGTACTTC
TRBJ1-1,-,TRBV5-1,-,CASSLAGAASIMNTEAFF,TGCGCCAGCAGCTTGGCCGGGGCAGCAAGCATTATGAACACTGAAGCTTTCTTT
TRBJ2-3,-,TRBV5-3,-,CARSSTNYRADTQYF,TGTGCCAGAAGCTCGACTAATTATCGGGCAGATACGCAGTATTTT
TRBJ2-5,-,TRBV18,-,CASSPRAQETQYF,TGTGCCAGCTCACCTAGGGCCCAAGAGACCCAGTACTTC
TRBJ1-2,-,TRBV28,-,CASSPLANYGYTF,TGTGCCAGCAGTCCCCTGGCTAACTATGGCTACACCTTC
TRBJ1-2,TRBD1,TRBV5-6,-,CASSYFDRDVRDGYTF,TGTGCCAGCAGCTACTTCGACAGGGATGTAAGGGATGGCTACACCTTC
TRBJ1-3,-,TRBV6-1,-,CATRTDGNTIYF,TGTGCCACTCGGACCGACGGAAACACCATATATTTT
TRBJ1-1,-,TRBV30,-,CAWSWTPGGEAFF,TGTGCCTGGAGTTGGACACCGGGGGGTGAAGCTTTCTTT
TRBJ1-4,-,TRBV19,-,CASSIRQGTNEKLFF,TGTGCCAGTAGTATTCGTCAGGGAACTAATGAAAAACTGTTTTTT
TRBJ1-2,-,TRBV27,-,CASRSPGRGGLTF,TGTGCCAGCCGAAGCCCCGGGCGGGGGGGTCTCACCTTC
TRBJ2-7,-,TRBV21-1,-,CASSLWTGTYEQYF,TGTGCCAGCAGCTTGTGGACAGGAACCTACGAGCAGTACTTC
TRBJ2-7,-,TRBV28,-,CASSLDNHSSYEQYF,TGTGCCAGCAGTTTAGATAACCACAGCTCCTACGAGCAGTACTTC